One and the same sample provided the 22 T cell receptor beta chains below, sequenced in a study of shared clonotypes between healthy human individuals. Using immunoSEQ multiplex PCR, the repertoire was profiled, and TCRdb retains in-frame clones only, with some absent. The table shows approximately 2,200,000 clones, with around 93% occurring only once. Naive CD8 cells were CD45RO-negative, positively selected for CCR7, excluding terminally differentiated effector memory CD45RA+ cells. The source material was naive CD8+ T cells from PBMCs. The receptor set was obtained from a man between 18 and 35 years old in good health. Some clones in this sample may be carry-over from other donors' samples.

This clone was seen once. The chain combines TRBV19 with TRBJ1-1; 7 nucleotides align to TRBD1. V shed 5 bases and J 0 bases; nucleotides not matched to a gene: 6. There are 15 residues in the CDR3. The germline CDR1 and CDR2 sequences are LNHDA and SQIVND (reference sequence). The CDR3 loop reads CASSPDRSMNTEAFF. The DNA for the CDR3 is TGTGCCAGTAGTCCGGACAGGTCTATGAACACTGAAGCTTTCTTT.

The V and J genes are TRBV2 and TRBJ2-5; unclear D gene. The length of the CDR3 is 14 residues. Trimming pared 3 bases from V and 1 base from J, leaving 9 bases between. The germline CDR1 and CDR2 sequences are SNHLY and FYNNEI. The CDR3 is CASSEGRAQETQYF. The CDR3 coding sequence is TGTGCCAGCAGTGAGGGTCGGGCCCAAGAGACCCAGTACTTC.

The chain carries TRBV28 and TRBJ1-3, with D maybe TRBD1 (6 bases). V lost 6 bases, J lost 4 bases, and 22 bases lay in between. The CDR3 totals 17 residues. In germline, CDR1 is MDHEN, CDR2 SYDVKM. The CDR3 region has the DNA TGTGCCAGCAGCCCCATCACGGGGGGGCGTGAAGGAAACACCATATATTTT. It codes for CASSPITGGREGNTIYF.

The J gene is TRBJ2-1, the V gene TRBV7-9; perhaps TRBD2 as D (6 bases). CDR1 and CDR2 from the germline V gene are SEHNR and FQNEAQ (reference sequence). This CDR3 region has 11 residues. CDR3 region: CVGAGYNEQFF. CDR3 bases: TGTGTGGGAGCGGGCTACAATGAGCAGTTCTTC.

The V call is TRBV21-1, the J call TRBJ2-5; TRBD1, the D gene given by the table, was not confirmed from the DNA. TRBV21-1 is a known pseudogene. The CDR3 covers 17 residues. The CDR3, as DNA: TGTGCCAGCAGCAGCAGGGGGCCGGACACAATTCAAGAGACCCAGTACTTC. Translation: CASSSRGPDTIQETQYF.

The CDR3 region has the DNA TGTGCCAGCAGCGTAGAACAGACAGCCTACGAGCAGTACTTC. Amino acids: CASSVEQTAYEQYF. The J gene is TRBJ2-7, the V gene TRBV9, with a tentative D call TRBD1 (5 bases). The CDR3 extends over 14 amino acids. V dropped 0 bases and J dropped 2 bases, with 9 bases sitting between them. Germline CDR1 and CDR2: SGDLS and YYNGEE.

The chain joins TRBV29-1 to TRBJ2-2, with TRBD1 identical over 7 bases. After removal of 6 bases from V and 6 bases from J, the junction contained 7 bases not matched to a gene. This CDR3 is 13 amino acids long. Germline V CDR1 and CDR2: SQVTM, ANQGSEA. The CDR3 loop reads CSVATGSAGELFF. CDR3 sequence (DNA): TGCAGCGTCGCGACAGGGAGCGCCGGGGAGCTGTTTTTT.

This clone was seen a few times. CDR3 nucleotide sequence: TGTGCCAGCAGCACCGGGACAGGGGACAATCAGCCCCAGCATTTT. This translates into CASSTGTGDNQPQHF. The rearrangement links TRBV7-8 to TRBJ1-5; 10 nucleotides match TRBD1. The germline V gene encodes CDR1 SGHVS and CDR2 FQNEAQ. With V trimmed by 5 bases and J by 3 bases, 4 bases remained unmatched. This CDR3 has 15 amino acids.

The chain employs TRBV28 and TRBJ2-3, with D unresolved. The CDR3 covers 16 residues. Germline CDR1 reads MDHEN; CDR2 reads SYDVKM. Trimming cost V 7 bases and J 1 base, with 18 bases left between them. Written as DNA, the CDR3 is TGTGCCAGCAAAAAGGGCGTAAGCAAACGCACAGATACGCAGTATTTT. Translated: CASKKGVSKRTDTQYF.

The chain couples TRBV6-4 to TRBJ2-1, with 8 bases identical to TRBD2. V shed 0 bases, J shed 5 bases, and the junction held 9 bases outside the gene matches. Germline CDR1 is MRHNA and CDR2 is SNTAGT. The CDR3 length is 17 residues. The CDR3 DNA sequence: TGTGCCAGCAGTGACTCGCAGGCTAGCGGGCCTCACAATGAGCAGTTCTTC. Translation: CASSDSQASGPHNEQFF.

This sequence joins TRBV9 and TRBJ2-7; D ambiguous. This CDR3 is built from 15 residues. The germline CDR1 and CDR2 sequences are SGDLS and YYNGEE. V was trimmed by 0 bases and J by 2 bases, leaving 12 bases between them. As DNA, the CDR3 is TGTGCCAGCAGCGTAGGTATCCTACACACCTACGAGCAGTACTTC. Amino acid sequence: CASSVGILHTYEQYF.

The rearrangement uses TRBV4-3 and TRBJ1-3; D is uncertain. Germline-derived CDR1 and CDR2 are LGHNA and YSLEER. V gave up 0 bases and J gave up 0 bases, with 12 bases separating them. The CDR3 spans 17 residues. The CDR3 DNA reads TGCGCCAGCAGCCAAGACGGGGAGGGCAGCTCTGGAAACACCATATATTTT. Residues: CASSQDGEGSSGNTIYF.

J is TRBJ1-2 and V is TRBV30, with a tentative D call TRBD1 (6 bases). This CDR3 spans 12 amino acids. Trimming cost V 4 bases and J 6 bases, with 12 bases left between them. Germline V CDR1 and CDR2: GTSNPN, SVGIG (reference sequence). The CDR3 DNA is TGTGCCTGGACGGGACAACCTGATGGCTACACCTTC. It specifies CAWTGQPDGYTF.

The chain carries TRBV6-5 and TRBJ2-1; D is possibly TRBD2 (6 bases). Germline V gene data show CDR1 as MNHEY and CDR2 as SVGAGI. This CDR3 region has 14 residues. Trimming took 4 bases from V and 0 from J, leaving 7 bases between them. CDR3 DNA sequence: TGTGCCAGCAGTTTGCGGGGCTCCTACAATGAGCAGTTCTTC. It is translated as CASSLRGSYNEQFF.

The CDR3 is CASTHWDTAHQPQHF. The CDR3 bases are TGTGCCAGCACCCACTGGGACACGGCCCACCAGCCCCAGCATTTT. V usage is TRBV6-6 and J usage is TRBJ1-5, with a possible D match to TRBD1 (6 bases). The CDR3 has 15 amino acids. CDR1 MNHNY and CDR2 SVGAGI come from the germline V gene (reference sequence). V was cut by 7 bases and J by 7 bases, with 20 bases left in between.

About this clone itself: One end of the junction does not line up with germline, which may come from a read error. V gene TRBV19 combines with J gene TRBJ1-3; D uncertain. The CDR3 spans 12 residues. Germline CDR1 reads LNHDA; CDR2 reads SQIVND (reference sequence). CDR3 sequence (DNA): TGTGCCAGTGCATTCGGTGGAGACACCATATATTTT. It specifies CASAFGGDTIYF. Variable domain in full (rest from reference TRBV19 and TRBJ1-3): DGGITQSPKYLFRKEGQNVTLSCEQNLNHDAMYWYRQDPGQGLRLIYYSQIVNDFQKGDIAEGYSVSREKKESFPLTVTSAQKNPTAFYLCASAFGGDTIYFGEGSWLTVV.

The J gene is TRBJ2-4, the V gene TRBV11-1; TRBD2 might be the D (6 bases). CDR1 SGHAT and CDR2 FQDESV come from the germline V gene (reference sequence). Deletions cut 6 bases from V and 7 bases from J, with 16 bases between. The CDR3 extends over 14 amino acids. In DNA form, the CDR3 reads TGTGCCAGCAGTAAACCGGAGGGAACCAACATTCAGTACTTC. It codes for CASSKPEGTNIQYF.

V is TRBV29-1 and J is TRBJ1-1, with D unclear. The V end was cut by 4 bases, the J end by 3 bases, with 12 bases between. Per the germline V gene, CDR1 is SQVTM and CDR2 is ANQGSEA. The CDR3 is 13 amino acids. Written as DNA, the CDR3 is TGCAGCGTTGCGCCGGGTTCGTACACTGAAGCTTTCTTT. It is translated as CSVAPGSYTEAFF.

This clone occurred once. The CDR3 coding sequence is TGTGCCAGCAGTCTAGCCCCTAAGGGGGGGGACGAGCAGTACTTC. Protein product: CASSLAPKGGDEQYF. The rearrangement uses TRBV28 and TRBJ2-7; D possibly corresponds to TRBD2 (7 bases). V was clipped by 5 bases and J by 5 bases, with 19 bases between them. Germline CDR1 is MDHEN and CDR2 is SYDVKM. This CDR3 is 15 amino acids long.

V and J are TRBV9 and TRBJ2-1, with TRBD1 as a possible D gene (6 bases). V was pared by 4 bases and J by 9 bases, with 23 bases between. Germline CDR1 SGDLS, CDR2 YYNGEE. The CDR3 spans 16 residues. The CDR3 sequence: CASSMNYRAPGSEQFF. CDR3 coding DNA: TGTGCCAGCAGCATGAACTACAGGGCGCCAGGGAGTGAGCAGTTCTTC.

The CDR3 here is CASSQDRSGGYTF. The CDR3 nucleotides are TGCGCCAGCAGCCAAGATCGGTCGGGTGGCTACACCTTC. This chain uses TRBV4-1 with TRBJ1-2; D is ambiguous. Germline lookup yields CDR1 MGHRA and CDR2 YSYEKL. The CDR3 runs to 13 residues. The V and J ends lost 0 bases and 7 bases respectively, with 9 bases between them.

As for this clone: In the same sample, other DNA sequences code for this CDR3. CDR3 DNA sequence: TGTGCCAGCAGTTTAGAGGGGAACTATGGCTACACCTTC. This codes for CASSLEGNYGYTF. The chain recombines TRBV27 with TRBJ1-2; possible D gene TRBD1, 5 bases. In germline, CDR1 is MNHEY, CDR2 SMNVEV (reference sequence). V lost 2 bases and J 2 bases, leaving 6 bases between the germline ends. The CDR3 is made up of 13 amino acids.